This T cell receptor beta chain was observed in a study of Graves' ophthalmopathy and Graves' hyperthyroidism. General observations from the study: The model predicted ophthalmopathy progression with 60% to 71% sensitivity and approximately 72% specificity.

Certain patients were not enrolled. These were patients with other autoimmune diseases, uncontrolled infections, pregnancy or lactation. The length of the CDR3 is 14 residues. Germline V lookup: CDR1 MNHNS, CDR2 SASEGT. Trimming shortened V by 6 bases and J by 0 bases, and 11 bases separated the two germline ends. The authors amplified TCR beta CDR3 regions, and they did so from RNA transcripts for repertoire sequencing. First-round RT-PCR relied on HTBI primers, and a second-round multiplex PCR came next. Each CDR3 protein gets one entry after TCRdb re-called the multiplex PCR reads with MiXCR. This table holds about 550,000 distinct CDR3 sequences, 35% to 40% found once. This clonotype was seen at least ten times. Antigen specificity is unknown.

The chain is built from TRBV6-1 and TRBJ1-1, with D uncertain. The sequence came from an adult man with Graves' hyperthyroidism. Sequences were obtained from peripheral blood or thyroid tissue (not recorded which). The CDR3 nucleotides read TGTGCCAGCAGCCTCAGATCCATGAACACTGAAGCTTTCTTT. This translates into CASSLRSMNTEAFF.